This T cell receptor (beta chain) was documented in a study of post-analysis software for immune sequencing data. The study's findings and limits: Included in a set of roughly five TRBV segments more frequent in patients than controls were TRBV5-6, TRBV5-1 and TRBV20-1.

Details on this clonotype: Its matching antigen is unknown.

The CDR3 spans 16 residues. CDR1 is MNHEY and CDR2 is SVGAGI in the germline V gene. The ends were cut back, 7 bases at V and 4 bases at J, with 19 bases in the middle. Researchers reported that TCR beta cDNA libraries carried unique molecular identifiers. Using its own MiXCR run on the PCR reads, TCRdb lists one record per CDR3 protein. The table shows 700,000 to 900,000 distinct CDR3 sequences, with about half occurring only once. The chain couples TRBV6-5 to TRBJ1-4; D unclear. Sequencing was done on a sample of blood. This sequence was found in a girl aged 10 to 17 with multiple sclerosis. CDR3 region: CASTTTSSLINEKLFF. The CDR3 region has the DNA TGTGCCAGCACCACTACCTCATCTCTCATTAATGAAAAACTGTTTTTT.